The 2 T cell receptor beta chains below were found in one sample sequenced in a study of STAT5B mutations in CD4+ large granular lymphocyte leukemia. The method was immunoSEQ multiplex PCR; TCRdb's version includes in-frame clones alone and lacks a portion of them. This table holds approximately 25,000 clones, about 80% found once. The specimen sequenced was CD4+ T cells from blood buffy coats. Receptors were obtained from a human donor in good health.

The chain combines TRBV7-2 with TRBJ2-5, with TRBD1 identical over 9 bases. Trimming removed 7 bases from V and 5 bases from J; junction bases left unmatched: 11. This CDR3 has 15 amino acids. Germline-derived CDR1 and CDR2 are SGHTA and FQGNSA. The CDR3 loop is CASNRQGGRTETQYF. The CDR3 DNA is TGTGCCAGCAACAGACAGGGGGGAAGAACGGAGACCCAGTACTTC.

This chain uses TRBV5-6 with TRBJ1-6; D gene ambiguous. Germline V lookup: CDR1 SGHDT, CDR2 YYEEEE. The V gene lost 4 bases and the J gene lost 8 bases, with 13 bases spanning the gap. The CDR3 spans 14 residues. The CDR3 DNA reads as TGTGCCAGCAGCCCGGTCCAGAGGGATTCACCCCTCCACTTT. It translates to CASSPVQRDSPLHF.